The present T cell receptor beta chain was sequenced within a study of human T cells and chemical hapten exposure. Study details: Small differences in pooled library volume mainly drove the variation in TCR yields per sample. Whole-study results and caveats: Once DPC sensitization occurred, TCRs above 1 in 1000 frequency showed no change.

As the library was built, unique molecular identifiers were attached to individual cDNA molecules. In the original analysis: A typical sample had around 96,000 TCRs, with roughly 23,224 to 690,600 overall. A single record per CDR3 protein comes from TCRdb applying MiXCR to the 5' RACE reads. TCRdb's processing, not the authors', yielded these V and J calls. The profile shows roughly 81,000 distinct CDR3 sequences, approximately 7.7% of them singletons. This clonotype came up a few times. The antigen remains unidentified. Total RNA was isolated from whole blood that had not been fractionated. This TCR derives from a male donor in good health.

The DNA for the CDR3 is TGTGCCAGTAGTAACGACGGATCCAACTATGGCTACACCTTC. Protein sequence: CASSNDGSNYGYTF. The chain joins TRBV19 to TRBJ1-2; no clear D. The CDR3 is 14 amino acids. The germline CDR1 and CDR2 sequences are LNHDA and SQIVND (reference sequence). V was clipped by 4 bases and J by 2 bases, with 11 bases between them.